The entry below gives a single T cell receptor beta chain sequence along with its context. Treatment indicated: around 19 received Ad26.COV2.S at low or high dose, single or two shots; a few received placebo; per-sample allocation not given. All samples were drawn on day 63, counting from the first vaccine or placebo injection. Based in Boston, the donor was an adult of 18-55 years. The administered vaccine (an Ad26 vector) expressed Wuhan-strain SARS-CoV-2 spike. The sample comes from a study of Ad26.COV2.S vaccination and SARS-CoV-2 variants. In the study overall: COV1001, an Ad26.COV2.S trial, supplied this vaccine-arm donor. Intramuscular Ad26.COV2.S doses were given once or twice, 56 days apart.

CDR1 and CDR2 (germline): MNHEY, SMNVEV (reference sequence). V was pared by 0 bases and J by 2 bases, with 13 bases of the junction left unmatched. The CDR3 extends over 19 amino acids. Here immunoSEQ multiplex PCR was the method, and the copy in TCRdb shows in-frame clones only, minus some. The data show hundreds of thousands of clones, roughly nine tenths seen once. The specimen was peripheral blood, collected in a trial of Ad26.COV2.S vaccine versus placebo. The chain carries TRBV27 and TRBJ2-1; 7 nucleotides match TRBD2. This clonotype originated in a person between 18 and 65 years old who received the Ad26.COV2.S COVID-19 vaccine or a placebo. CDR3 sequence reads: CASSLSKRGRLVAYNEQFF. In DNA form, the CDR3 reads TGTGCCAGCAGTTTATCGAAGCGGGGTCGGCTCGTCGCCTACAATGAGCAGTTCTTC.